These T cell receptor beta chains were read from a single sample in a study of blood T cell repertoires in COVID-19. TCRdb's table, derived via immunoSEQ multiplex PCR, lists solely in-frame clones and lacks some. The table has about 180,000 clones, around 86% seen once. The material sequenced was peripheral blood. The source is an older woman with COVID-19, enrolled during active disease. Each CDR3 is given with its conserved first and last residue. A D gene is named only where the DNA matches it firmly. Part of the rows lack a size; the others show once, few, many or a class for expanded clones.

j_call: TRBJ2-7; d_call: TRBD1; v_call: TRBV3-1/TRBV3-2; clone_size: -; cdr3_aa: CASSQVPGQVAYEQYF; cdr3_nt: TGTGCCAGCAGCCAAGTTCCGGGACAGGTAGCCTACGAGCAGTACTTC
j_call: TRBJ2-5; d_call: TRBD2; v_call: TRBV11-2; clone_size: once; cdr3_aa: CASSFRLAGGETQYF; cdr3_nt: TGTGCCAGCAGCTTTAGACTAGCGGGAGGAGAGACCCAGTACTTC
j_call: TRBJ2-4; d_call: -; v_call: TRBV28; clone_size: -; cdr3_aa: CASSRLNQGGLENIQYF; cdr3_nt: TGTGCCAGCAGCCGTTTAAACCAAGGAGGTCTAGAAAACATTCAGTACTTC
j_call: TRBJ2-7; d_call: TRBD1; v_call: TRBV6-5; clone_size: -; cdr3_aa: CASSYLGQGVEQYF; cdr3_nt: TGTGCCAGCAGTTATCTAGGACAGGGGGTTGAGCAGTACTTC
j_call: TRBJ1-2; d_call: TRBD1; v_call: TRBV2; clone_size: -; cdr3_aa: CASGERGRSYGYTF; cdr3_nt: TGTGCCAGCGGCGAGAGGGGGCGCAGCTATGGCTACACCTTC
j_call: TRBJ1-5; d_call: -; v_call: TRBV6-6; clone_size: -; cdr3_aa: CASSDGGFQPQHF; cdr3_nt: TGTGCCAGCAGCGACGGGGGGTTCCAGCCCCAGCATTTT
j_call: TRBJ2-2; d_call: -; v_call: TRBV10-3; clone_size: -; cdr3_aa: CAIGANSGELFF; cdr3_nt: TGTGCCATCGGGGCGAACTCCGGGGAGCTGTTTTTT
j_call: TRBJ1-6; d_call: -; v_call: TRBV5-6; clone_size: -; cdr3_aa: CASSLWRSNSPLHF; cdr3_nt: TGTGCCAGCAGCTTGTGGAGATCCAATTCACCCCTCCACTTT
j_call: TRBJ2-5; d_call: TRBD2; v_call: TRBV2; clone_size: -; cdr3_aa: CAGRLAGETQYF; cdr3_nt: TGTGCCGGGAGACTAGCGGGAGAGACCCAGTACTTC
j_call: TRBJ2-5; d_call: TRBD2; v_call: TRBV9; clone_size: -; cdr3_aa: CASSQTSGSETQYF; cdr3_nt: TGTGCCAGCAGCCAGACCAGCGGGAGTGAGACCCAGTACTTC
j_call: TRBJ2-5; d_call: -; v_call: TRBV10-3; clone_size: -; cdr3_aa: CAIGRSQETQYF; cdr3_nt: TGTGCCATCGGCAGGTCCCAAGAGACCCAGTACTTC
j_call: TRBJ2-1; d_call: TRBD2; v_call: TRBV7-8; clone_size: once; cdr3_aa: CASSLGGRKVEQFF; cdr3_nt: TGTGCCAGCAGCTTAGGCGGGAGAAAGGTTGAGCAGTTCTTC
j_call: TRBJ2-5; d_call: TRBD2; v_call: TRBV5-4; clone_size: -; cdr3_aa: CASSPWTSGTLETQYF; cdr3_nt: TGTGCCAGCAGCCCCTGGACTAGCGGGACTTTAGAGACCCAGTACTTC
j_call: TRBJ2-7; d_call: TRBD2; v_call: TRBV30; clone_size: few; cdr3_aa: CAWREGPGLTYYEQYF; cdr3_nt: TGTGCCTGGAGGGAGGGACCGGGACTAACTTACTACGAGCAGTACTTC
j_call: TRBJ2-7; d_call: TRBD2; v_call: TRBV29-1; clone_size: -; cdr3_aa: CSAGGGGGSFNEQYF; cdr3_nt: TGCAGCGCTGGTGGGGGTGGCGGGAGTTTCAACGAGCAGTACTTC
j_call: TRBJ1-5; d_call: TRBD1; v_call: TRBV28; clone_size: -; cdr3_aa: CASRGQAVQPQHF; cdr3_nt: TGTGCCAGCCGAGGACAGGCGGTGCAGCCCCAGCATTTT
j_call: TRBJ1-3; d_call: -; v_call: TRBV7-2; clone_size: many; cdr3_aa: CASSFQTAGDTIYF; cdr3_nt: TGTGCCAGCAGCTTTCAGACGGCCGGGGACACCATATATTTT
j_call: TRBJ2-1; d_call: TRBD1; v_call: TRBV7-2; clone_size: -; cdr3_aa: CASSPGKGQWEQFF; cdr3_nt: TGTGCCAGCAGCCCTGGAAAGGGACAGTGGGAGCAGTTCTTC
j_call: TRBJ2-5; d_call: -; v_call: TRBV27; clone_size: -; cdr3_aa: CASSLPFTTIETGQREETQYF; cdr3_nt: TGTGCCAGCAGTTTACCCTTTACGACGATTGAAACAGGCCAAAGGGAAGAGACCCAGTACTTC
j_call: TRBJ2-2; d_call: TRBD1; v_call: TRBV5-4; clone_size: -; cdr3_aa: CASSLFSTGAIGELFF; cdr3_nt: TGTGCCAGCAGCTTGTTTTCGACAGGGGCTATCGGGGAGCTGTTTTTT
j_call: TRBJ2-1; d_call: TRBD2; v_call: TRBV9; clone_size: -; cdr3_aa: CASSATGTSGTYEQFF; cdr3_nt: TGTGCCAGCAGCGCTACCGGGACTAGCGGGACATATGAGCAGTTCTTC
j_call: TRBJ2-1; d_call: TRBD2; v_call: TRBV6-6; clone_size: -; cdr3_aa: CASQTSGYSHEQFF; cdr3_nt: TGTGCCAGCCAAACTAGCGGCTACTCCCATGAGCAGTTCTTC
j_call: TRBJ2-7; d_call: -; v_call: TRBV20-1; clone_size: -; cdr3_aa: CSASQVDSYEQYF; cdr3_nt: TGCAGTGCTAGTCAGGTTGACTCCTACGAGCAGTACTTC